These 3 T cell receptor beta chains were all obtained from the same sample, sequenced in a study of cytomegalovirus exposure and HLA in healthy donors. TCRdb keeps only in-frame clones here, not all; method: immunoSEQ multiplex PCR. Among tens of thousands of clones listed, over 90% were seen once. Sequenced material: PBMCs. These TCRs come from a young woman in good health and CMV-seronegative.

The V gene is TRBV9, the J gene TRBJ2-7, with TRBD1 matching over 11 bases. This CDR3 is built from 14 residues. J lost 5 bases, V lost 8 bases, and 9 bases had no gene match. Germline V lookup: CDR1 SGDLS, CDR2 YYNGEE. The CDR3 spells CASSEGQGANEQYF. The CDR3 nucleotides read TGTGCCAGTTCGGAAGGACAGGGGGCCAACGAGCAGTACTTC.

This chain links TRBV6-5 with TRBJ2-2; D might be TRBD1 (5 bases). This CDR3 spans 15 amino acids. V shed 4 bases and J shed 6 bases, with 15 bases lying between them. CDR1 is MNHEY, CDR2 SVGAGI, per germline. This CDR3 is CASSSPSRGPGELFF. CDR3 nucleotides: TGTGCCAGCAGTTCTCCTAGTAGGGGCCCCGGGGAGCTGTTTTTT.

CDR3 sequence: CASRGSEQFF. In DNA form, the CDR3 reads TGTGCCAGTCGGGGTAGTGAGCAGTTCTTC. The chain employs TRBV2 and TRBJ2-1; TRBD2 might be the D (5 bases). CDR1 and CDR2 from the germline V gene are SNHLY and FYNNEI. Deletions cut 9 bases from V and 9 bases from J, with 9 bases between. The CDR3 consists of 10 residues.